This passage covers 15 T cell receptor beta chains from one sample sequenced in a study of Ad26.COV2.S vaccination and SARS-CoV-2 variants. Sequencing used immunoSEQ multiplex PCR; TCRdb keeps in-frame clones, though not all of them. The table includes some 180,000 clones, around 88% detected once. The sequences come from peripheral blood, collected after recovery from COVID-19. These receptors originate from a human donor who had recovered from COVID-19.

The genes are TRBV7-2 and TRBJ2-7, with D tentatively TRBD1 (6 bases). This CDR3 comprises 15 residues. Germline CDR1 is SGHTA and CDR2 is FQGNSA. The ends were cut back, 6 bases at V and 5 bases at J, with 20 bases in the middle. This chain's CDR3 is CASRTGWSIRDEQYF. The CDR3 nucleotides read TGTGCCAGCAGAACAGGGTGGTCAATTCGCGACGAGCAGTACTTC.

The J gene is TRBJ2-5, the V gene TRBV21-1; the tabulated D call, TRBD2, remains unverified against the DNA. TRBV21-1 is a documented pseudogene. The CDR3 sequence is 15 residues long. The CDR3 nucleotides read TGTGCCAGCAGCGAAGACGGCGGGAGGGAAGAGACCCAGTACTTC. Its protein is CASSEDGGREETQYF.

The rearrangement links TRBV13 to TRBJ2-7; weak D call: TRBD2 (5 bases). This CDR3 comprises 15 residues. V shed 4 bases and J shed 1 base, with 14 bases lying between them. Germline CDR1 reads PRHDT; CDR2 reads FYEKMQ (reference sequence). The CDR3 sequence: CASSYEGYQSYEQYF. CDR3 bases: TGTGCCAGCAGCTATGAGGGCTACCAGTCCTACGAGCAGTACTTC.

The chain joins TRBV6-5 to TRBJ1-3; 7 bases agree with TRBD1. This CDR3 is built from 15 residues. Looked up from germline, CDR1 is MNHEY and CDR2 is SVGAGI. V gave up 4 bases and J gave up 5 bases; unmatched junction bases: 8. CDR3 bases: TGTGCCAGCAGTTTGACAGGGCCCTTGCGAAACACCATATATTTT. It yields the protein CASSLTGPLRNTIYF.

The chain couples TRBV9 to TRBJ1-3; TRBD1 might be the D (5 bases). The V gene's germline CDR1 is SGDLS and CDR2 YYNGEE. V lost 0 bases and J lost 4, with 14 bases in between. The CDR3 has 16 residues. CDR3 DNA: TGTGCCAGCAGCGTAGGCCCAGCAGGGTCGGGAAACACCATATATTTT. It encodes CASSVGPAGSGNTIYF.

V gene TRBV7-2 combines with J gene TRBJ2-5; perhaps TRBD2 as D (5 bases). The V end was cut by 5 bases, the J end by 4 bases, with 8 bases between. The CDR3 consists of 12 residues. Looked up from germline, CDR1 is SGHTA and CDR2 is FQGNSA. CDR3: CASSPSRETQYF. Here the CDR3 DNA reads TGTGCCAGCAGCCCTAGCAGAGAGACCCAGTACTTC.

The V and J genes are TRBV19 and TRBJ1-3, with D hard to call. V lost 3 bases and J 12 bases, leaving 21 bases between the germline ends. Germline V CDR1 and CDR2: LNHDA, SQIVND (reference sequence). The CDR3 is 15 residues long. CDR3 DNA: TGTGCCAGTAGTATCCCGGTCGTAAAAGGGAAGATCATATATTTT. Residues: CASSIPVVKGKIIYF. Complete variable domain (other parts from reference TRBV19 and TRBJ1-3): DGGITQSPKYLFRKEGQNVTLSCEQNLNHDAMYWYRQDPGQGLRLIYYSQIVNDFQKGDIAEGYSVSREKKESFPLTVTSAQKNPTAFYLCASSIPVVKGKIIYFGEGSWLTVV.

The chain has TRBV7-2 and TRBJ2-2, with D tentatively TRBD1 (5 bases). There are 15 residues in the CDR3. Germline CDR1 and CDR2: SGHTA and FQGNSA. V lost 3 bases to trimming and J lost 0 bases, with 8 bases between them. This CDR3 is CASSFETANTGELFF. In DNA form, the CDR3 reads TGTGCCAGCAGCTTTGAGACAGCGAACACCGGGGAGCTGTTTTTT.

This clone came up once. As DNA, the CDR3 is TGTGCCAGCAATTTCAATATCTACGAGCAGTACTTC. Translation: CASNFNIYEQYF. V and J are TRBV28 and TRBJ2-7; no reliable D call. The CDR3 runs to 12 residues. Germline V CDR1 and CDR2: MDHEN, SYDVKM. V was clipped by 7 bases and J by 3 bases, with 10 bases between them.

V and J are TRBV10-3 and TRBJ2-1; 9 nucleotides align to TRBD1. CDR1 ENHRY and CDR2 SYGVKD come from the germline V gene. J lost 5 bases, V lost 2 bases, and 4 bases had no gene match. This CDR3 region has 15 residues. CDR3 amino acids: CAISEGQGHNNEQFF. The DNA for the CDR3 is TGTGCCATCAGTGAGGGACAGGGGCATAACAATGAGCAGTTCTTC.

The chain couples TRBV24-1 to TRBJ2-1, with a tentative D call TRBD2 (6 bases). CDR1 KGHDR and CDR2 SFDVKD come from the germline V gene. The V and J ends lost 10 bases and 0 bases respectively, with 21 bases between them. The CDR3 sequence is 17 residues long. CDR3: CATHQKNGGNSYNEQFF. The CDR3 DNA is TGTGCCACTCATCAAAAAAATGGCGGGAACTCCTACAATGAGCAGTTCTTC.

The J gene is TRBJ2-7, the V gene TRBV30; D may correspond to TRBD1 or TRBD2 (7 bases each). The ends were cut back, 5 bases at V and 7 bases at J, with 12 bases in the middle. Germline V gene sequence: CDR1 GTSNPN, CDR2 SVGIG (reference sequence). The CDR3 has 11 amino acids. CDR3 region: CAWDREGEQYF. For the CDR3, the DNA is TGTGCCTGGGACAGGGAGGGAGAGCAGTACTTC.

The chain is built from TRBV9 and TRBJ2-3; D remains unclear. Germline V gene lookup returns CDR1 SGDLS and CDR2 YYNGEE. CDR3 length: 16 amino acids. Trimming cost V 1 base and J 4 bases, with 16 bases left between them. CDR3 DNA sequence: TGTGCCAGCAGCGTAAGCCTAGAGGTCGGTCCAGATACGCAGTATTTT. The encoded protein is CASSVSLEVGPDTQYF.

The CDR3, as DNA: TGCGCCGCGGGCCTAGCGGGGAACAATGAGCAGTTCTTC. Protein sequence: CAAGLAGNNEQFF. The chain recombines TRBV4-1 with TRBJ2-1, with TRBD2 identical over 9 bases. This CDR3 has 13 amino acids. Germline CDR1 is MGHRA and CDR2 is YSYEKL. J lost 5 bases, V lost 11 bases, and 7 bases had no gene match.

The chain links TRBV10-3 to TRBJ1-2; D possibly corresponds to TRBD1 (5 bases). Germline CDR1 ENHRY, CDR2 SYGVKD. The CDR3 length is 15 residues. With 2 bases removed from V and 5 bases from J, the gap between germline ends came to 15 bases. The CDR3 reads CAISEKRERGYGYTF. The CDR3 region has the DNA TGTGCCATCAGTGAGAAGCGGGAGAGGGGATATGGCTACACCTTC.